This T cell receptor beta chain was retrieved from a study of identical twins. Regarding the study as a whole: Surplus twin overlap in beta out-of-frame sequences was less pronounced. Zero-insertion results could be subject to partial confounding by invariant MAIT and iNKT cells. It was cross-sectional statistical analysis, not following the same donors, that the conclusions relied on.

The length of the CDR3 is 17 residues. The germline V gene encodes CDR1 SQVTM and CDR2 ANQGSEA. V gave up 1 base and J gave up 7 bases; unmatched junction bases: 11. With regard to this clonotype: Its antigen is not known.

TCRdb analysed the 5' RACE reads with MiXCR anew, one entry per CDR3 protein. This table has around 450,000 distinct CDR3 sequences, over 12% appearing once. Separately, the same data were catalogued under a study of yellow fever vaccine responses in identical twins.

The specimen was CD4+ T cells sorted from blood. The rearrangement joins TRBV29-1 to TRBJ2-1, with 12 bases aligning to TRBD1. The sequence was obtained from a woman younger than 35 in good health. This chain's CDR3 is CSVEVPSGTGGLNEQFF. The CDR3 DNA is TGCAGCGTTGAAGTGCCTTCCGGGACAGGGGGCTTGAATGAGCAGTTCTTC.